What follows is one T cell receptor (beta chain) and its context. The sample holds other DNA sequences that translate to the same CDR3. Participants were aged roughly 18 to 95 years, lived in roughly 23 US areas, and enrolled virtually. Participant-given clinical history determined each cohort assignment. The CDR3 spans 15 residues. From germline, CDR1 is KGHDR and CDR2 SFDVKD. J gave up 7 bases and V 4 bases, and 8 bases lay outside the gene matches. The data belong to a study of blood T cell repertoires in COVID-19. Overall study: COVID-19 samples, acute and convalescent, were from the United States, Italy and Spain.

How the authors handled the data: Estimation of nucleated cell counts relied on the amplification of reference gene primers. Profiling relied on immunoSEQ multiplex PCR, and the TCRdb table lists in-frame clones only, not all of them. D and trimming come from the DNA, and the V and J calls and clone size come from that table. The table has under 200,000 clones, roughly 83% seen once; the top ten hold around 6%. This TCR was sampled from a man aged 35-49 years with acute COVID-19. The V and J genes are TRBV24-1 and TRBJ1-5; 8 nucleotides align to TRBD1. Material for sequencing was PBMCs or T cells enriched from blood (not recorded which). The CDR3 DNA reads as TGTGCCACCAGTGACTCCCGACAGGGGACGCAGCCCCAGCATTTT. It translates to CATSDSRQGTQPQHF.